Following are 19 T cell receptor beta chains from one sample sequenced in a study of T cell clonotyping in hematopoietic cell transplantation. Method: immunoSEQ multiplex PCR; TCRdb's copy keeps in-frame clones and lacks some. The sample gives approximately 12,000 clones, 70% to 80% of which show up once; roughly 15% is in the top ten. The specimen comprised peripheral blood mononuclear cells, sampled 180 days after allogeneic stem cell transplant. The source of these receptors is a male patient aged 55 to 69 who had an allogeneic stem cell transplant from an unrelated donor, so the T cells may come from the graft donor. Some clones in this sample may be carry-over from other donors' samples.

V and J are TRBV6-5 and TRBJ2-3, with D perhaps TRBD1 (6 bases). V lost 6 bases to trimming and J lost 4 bases, with 14 bases between them. This CDR3 is 14 amino acids long. Germline V CDR1 and CDR2: MNHEY, SVGAGI. For the CDR3, the DNA is TGTGCCAGCAGGTATCAGGGGTTCGCAGATACGCAGTATTTT. It specifies CASRYQGFADTQYF.

This clone came up a few times. The rearrangement uses TRBV30 and TRBJ1-4; TRBD1 is a possible D gene (5 bases). The CDR3 runs to 13 residues. Trimming took 2 bases from V and 8 from J, leaving 12 bases between them. Germline V CDR1 and CDR2: GTSNPN, SVGIG (reference sequence). The CDR3 region is CAWSWGGSEKLFF. The CDR3 region has the DNA TGTGCCTGGAGTTGGGGGGGGTCGGAAAAACTGTTTTTT.

This clone was seen more than once but under ten times. The chain recombines TRBV6-1 with TRBJ1-5; 8 positions agree with TRBD1. The CDR3 covers 16 residues. Germline CDR1 is MNHNS and CDR2 is SASEGT. V lost 4 bases, J lost 7 bases, and 12 bases stayed unmatched. This CDR3 is CASSVSYDRGGQPQHF. The CDR3, as DNA: TGTGCCAGCAGTGTAAGTTACGACAGGGGTGGCCAGCCCCAGCATTTT.

A few counts support this clone. The chain has TRBV6-4 and TRBJ1-1; no definite D call. V was trimmed by 0 bases and J by 0 bases, leaving 2 bases between them. The CDR3 is 13 residues long. The germline gives CDR1 MRHNA, CDR2 SNTAGT. The CDR3 DNA reads as TGTGCCAGCAGTGACTCGGTGAACACTGAAGCTTTCTTT. Its protein product is CASSDSVNTEAFF.

The V gene is TRBV29-1, the J gene TRBJ1-2, with no clear D. Germline-derived CDR1 and CDR2 are SQVTM and ANQGSEA. V lost 2 bases and J 6 bases, leaving 10 bases between the germline ends. This CDR3 has 12 amino acids. CDR3 DNA sequence: TGCAGCGTTGAACAGGCAAATAATGGCTACACCTTC. It translates to CSVEQANNGYTF.

The chain employs TRBV27 and TRBJ1-5; D is unresolved. The CDR3 is 15 residues long. Germline loops: CDR1 MNHEY, CDR2 SMNVEV (reference sequence). Trimming left V 3 bases short and J 5 bases short, with 14 bases between. The CDR3 protein is CASSFYGSSDQPQHF. CDR3 DNA sequence: TGTGCCAGCAGTTTCTATGGAAGCAGCGATCAGCCCCAGCATTTT.

The chain has TRBV5-1 and TRBJ2-2; TRBD1 is a possible D gene (6 bases). There are 13 residues in the CDR3. Trimming pared 1 base from V and 6 bases from J, leaving 7 bases between. Looked up from germline, CDR1 is SGHRS and CDR2 is YFSETQ. The CDR3 DNA reads as TGCGCCAGCAGCTTGTGGGGGCCCGGGGAGCTGTTTTTT. Amino acid sequence: CASSLWGPGELFF. The complete variable domain, with remaining parts taken from reference TRBV5-1 and TRBJ2-2, reads KAGVTQTPRYLIKTRGQQVTLSCSPISGHRSVSWYQQTPGQGLQFLFEYFSETQRNKGNFPGRFSGRQFSNSRSEMNVSTLELGDSALYLCASSLWGPGELFFGEGSRLTVL.

This chain uses TRBV6-5 with TRBJ2-7; 8 bases align to TRBD1. With 2 bases clipped from V and 2 bases from J, the junction kept 5 bases outside the gene matches. Germline CDR1 is MNHEY and CDR2 is SVGAGI. The CDR3 covers 15 residues. This CDR3 reads CASSYRATGAYEQYF. For the CDR3, the DNA is TGTGCCAGCAGTTACAGGGCGACAGGGGCCTACGAGCAGTACTTC.

The genes are TRBV25-1 and TRBJ2-5; D is uncertain. CDR1 and CDR2 from the germline V gene are MGHDK and SYGVNS. CDR3 length: 14 residues. V was pared by 2 bases and J by 5 bases, with 12 bases between. CDR3 amino acids: CASSEALVGETQYF. The DNA for the CDR3 is TGTGCCAGCAGTGAAGCACTCGTCGGGGAGACCCAGTACTTC.

The gene calls are TRBV6-5 and TRBJ2-7; no definite D call. The germline V gene has CDR1 MNHEY and CDR2 SVGAGI. The CDR3 is made up of 12 amino acids. With 4 bases removed from V and 2 bases from J, the gap between germline ends came to 6 bases. CDR3 sequence (DNA): TGTGCCAGCAGTTCGGAGACCTACGAGCAGTACTTC. Its translation: CASSSETYEQYF.

V and J are TRBV7-3 and TRBJ2-7; 8 positions agree with TRBD2. In germline, CDR1 is SGHTA, CDR2 FQGTGA. CDR3 length equals 14 residues. Trimming removed 3 bases from V and 3 bases from J; junction bases left unmatched: 4. The CDR3 region has the DNA TGTGCCAGCAGCTTCGCGGGGGGCAACTACGAGCAGTACTTC. Encoded protein: CASSFAGGNYEQYF.

A few counts support this clone. One end of the junction fails to match germline, which may point to a read error. The chain links TRBV6-5 to TRBJ1-2, with D unresolved. Germline assignment: CDR1 MNHEY and CDR2 SVGAGI. This CDR3 region has 14 residues. This chain's CDR3 is CTSSPHTDGYGYTF. The CDR3 DNA follows: TGTACCAGCAGCCCCCATACAGACGGCTATGGCTACACCTTC.

The rearrangement links TRBV7-6 to TRBJ2-7; tentative D call: TRBD2 (5 bases). Trimming removed 4 bases from V and 7 bases from J, with 14 bases in between. Germline V gene sequence: CDR1 SGHVS, CDR2 FNYEAQ. The CDR3 loop spans 13 amino acids. The CDR3 here is CASSSEGPLEQYF. The CDR3 DNA follows: TGTGCCAGCAGCTCCGAGGGTCCCTTAGAGCAGTACTTC.

This clone counts as medium-sized. The chain joins TRBV2 to TRBJ2-2; D perhaps matches TRBD1 (6 bases). Germline V gene lookup returns CDR1 SNHLY and CDR2 FYNNEI. The CDR3 is 14 amino acids. Trimming pared 5 bases from V and 6 bases from J, leaving 13 bases between. CDR3 protein: CASSPLTGPGELFF. The CDR3 nucleotides read TGTGCCAGCAGTCCGCTAACAGGGCCCGGGGAGCTGTTTTTT.

V usage is TRBV6-5 and J usage is TRBJ2-5; 11 positions match TRBD2. The V and J ends lost 2 bases and 7 bases, in that order; junction bases with no gene match: 9. Germline-derived CDR1 and CDR2 are MNHEY and SVGAGI. The CDR3 is 16 residues long. CDR3 in amino acids: CASSYGSGGALGTQYF. CDR3 nucleotide sequence: TGTGCCAGCAGTTACGGTAGCGGGGGGGCCTTGGGGACCCAGTACTTC.

The chain links TRBV6-6 to TRBJ1-2; TRBD1 is a possible D gene (5 bases). CDR3 size: 13 residues. Germline assignment: CDR1 MNHNY and CDR2 SVGAGI (reference sequence). Trimming pared 3 bases from V and 7 bases from J, leaving 12 bases between. CDR3 sequence reads: CASSYGGAGGYTF. In DNA, the CDR3 is TGTGCCAGCAGTTATGGAGGGGCGGGTGGCTACACCTTC.

V gene TRBV6-6 combines with J gene TRBJ1-4; possible D gene TRBD1, 5 bases. CDR1 MNHNY and CDR2 SVGAGI come from the germline V gene (reference sequence). The V end was cut by 8 bases, the J end by 7 bases, with 11 bases between. This CDR3 contains 12 residues. This chain's CDR3 is CASCRDGEKLFF. The CDR3, as DNA: TGTGCCAGCTGCAGGGACGGTGAAAAACTGTTTTTT.

V gene TRBV4-2 combines with J gene TRBJ2-2, with TRBD1 identical over 7 bases. V lost 2 bases to trimming and J lost 5 bases; unmatched junction nucleotides: 5. There are 15 residues in the CDR3. Germline-derived CDR1 and CDR2 are LGHNA and YNFKEQ. The chain's CDR3 is CASSQSTGHTGELFF. In DNA form, the CDR3 reads TGTGCCAGCAGCCAATCGACAGGGCATACCGGGGAGCTGTTTTTT.

V usage is TRBV28 and J usage is TRBJ1-1, with D possibly being TRBD1 (6 bases). The ends were cut back, 4 bases at V and 6 bases at J, with 15 bases in the middle. Germline-derived CDR1 and CDR2 are MDHEN and SYDVKM. The CDR3 sequence is 14 residues long. The CDR3 DNA reads TGTGCCAGCAGTTCCCCAGGGGAGGCTGCTGAAGCTTTCTTT. Protein sequence: CASSSPGEAAEAFF. Combining the CDR3 with reference TRBV28 and TRBJ1-1 gives the whole variable domain DVKVTQSSRYLVKRTGEKVFLECVQDMDHENMFWYRQDPGLGLRLIYFSYDVKMKEKGDIPEGYSVSREKKERFSLILESASTNQTSMYLCASSSPGEAAEAFFGQGTRLTVV.